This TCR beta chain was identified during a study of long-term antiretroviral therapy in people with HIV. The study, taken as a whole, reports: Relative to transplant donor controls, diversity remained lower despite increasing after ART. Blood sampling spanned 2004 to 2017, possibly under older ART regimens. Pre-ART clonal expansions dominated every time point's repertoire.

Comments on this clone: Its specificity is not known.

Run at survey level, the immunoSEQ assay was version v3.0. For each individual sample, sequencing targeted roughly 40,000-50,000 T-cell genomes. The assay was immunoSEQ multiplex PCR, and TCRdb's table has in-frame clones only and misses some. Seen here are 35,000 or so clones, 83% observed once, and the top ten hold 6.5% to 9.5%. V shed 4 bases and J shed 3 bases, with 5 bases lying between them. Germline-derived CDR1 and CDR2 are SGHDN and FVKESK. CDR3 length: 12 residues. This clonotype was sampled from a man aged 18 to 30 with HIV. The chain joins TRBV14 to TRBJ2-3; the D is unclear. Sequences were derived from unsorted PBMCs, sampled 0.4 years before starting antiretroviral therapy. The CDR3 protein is CASSLATDTQYF. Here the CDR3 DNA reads TGTGCCAGCAGCCTGGCGACAGATACGCAGTATTTT.